These T cell receptor beta chains were read from a single sample in a study of identical twins. TCRdb re-called the 5' RACE reads through MiXCR, storing one row per CDR3 protein. The table has around 370,000 distinct CDR3 sequences, approximately 10% seen once. Sequencing input: naive T cells sorted from blood. These receptors all come from a woman between 50 and 59 years old in good health. Each CDR3 is given with its conserved first and last residue. The D gene is left open where the match is weak. The size of a clone is reported for some rows only, either as once, few or many, or as a class for expanded clones.

TRBV27	TRBJ2-7	TRBD2	NA	TGTGCCAGCAGTCCTACCTTCGCTAGCGGAACCTACGAGCAGTACTTC	CASSPTFASGTYEQYF
TRBV6-4	TRBJ2-1	TRBD2	NA	TGTGCCAGCAGTGCTGCTAGCGGGAGCGGAGGTGAGCAGTTCTTC	CASSAASGSGGEQFF
TRBV5-4	TRBJ2-5	NA	NA	TGTGCCAGCAGCTTCTTCGGACGCTCGGAGACCCAGTACTTC	CASSFFGRSETQYF
TRBV18	TRBJ2-4	TRBD1	few	TGTGCCAGCTCACCACTTCGTCCGACAGGGGGAAACATTCAGTACTTC	CASSPLRPTGGNIQYF
TRBV5-1	TRBJ1-2	NA	many	TGCGCCAGCAGGTCTACTTCTGGCTACACCTTC	CASRSTSGYTF
TRBV7-9	TRBJ2-1	NA	many	TGTGCCAGCCTAGAGGGGCGTGGACAATGGGAGCAGTTCTTC	CASLEGRGQWEQFF
TRBV5-1	TRBJ1-1	NA	NA	TGCGCCAGCAGCTCCCTGGAGGGGACTGAAGCTTTCTTT	CASSSLEGTEAFF
TRBV13	TRBJ1-1	NA	few	TGTGCCAGCAGCTCTGATTTATTCAGGGAAGCTTTCTTT	CASSSDLFREAFF
TRBV28	TRBJ2-5	TRBD2	NA	TGTGCCAGCACCCCGACTAGCGGGTCGGAAGAGACCCAGTACTTC	CASTPTSGSEETQYF
TRBV7-3	TRBJ2-2	NA	NA	TGTGCCAGCAGCTTGATAGCGTCCCCCACCGGGGAGCTGTTTTTT	CASSLIASPTGELFF
TRBV18	TRBJ1-6	NA	NA	TGTGCCAGCTCACAGGTTGAGGGTAATTCACCCCTCCACTTT	CASSQVEGNSPLHF
TRBV29-1	TRBJ2-7	TRBD2	many	TGCAGCGTTACAAGCGGGATAGCGAACTACGAGCAGTACTTC	CSVTSGIANYEQYF
TRBV28	TRBJ2-1	NA	many	TGTGCCAGCAGTTTTTCTACAGGCAATGAGCAGTTCTTC	CASSFSTGNEQFF
TRBV11-2	TRBJ2-3	NA	NA	TGTGCCAGCAGCTTTCAGGGAAATACGCAGTATTTT	CASSFQGNTQYF
TRBV29-1	TRBJ1-1	TRBD1	many	TGCAGCGCTGGGACAGGGATATTTGAAGCTTTCTTT	CSAGTGIFEAFF
TRBV3-1	TRBJ2-1	TRBD2	few	TGTGCCAGCAGCCCACCCGGGACTAGCGGTAACAATGAGCAGTTCTTC	CASSPPGTSGNNEQFF
TRBV29-1	TRBJ2-3	TRBD1	NA	TGCAGCGTTACTACCGCGGGACAGGGGTATTTT	CSVTTAGQGYF
TRBV9	TRBJ2-7	TRBD1	NA	TGTGCCAGCAGCCCCTCAGGGGGCGCCTACGAGCAGTACTTC	CASSPSGGAYEQYF
TRBV5-1	TRBJ2-5	NA	few	TGCGCCAGCAGCTTGGCTCCGGGTCAACAAGAGACCCAGTACTTC	CASSLAPGQQETQYF
TRBV6-6	TRBJ1-2	NA	NA	TGTGCCAGCAGTTACGATTCGGGGGCTAACTATGGCTACACCTTC	CASSYDSGANYGYTF
TRBV12-3/TRBV12-4	TRBJ2-1	TRBD1	many	TGTGCCAGCAGTTCGACTCGGGACAGGCCCCTTGAAGAGCAGTTCTTC	CASSSTRDRPLEEQFF
TRBV20-1	TRBJ2-7	NA	NA	TGCAGTGCTAGCAAGGCCAACGAGCAGTACTTC	CSASKANEQYF
TRBV20-1	TRBJ2-5	NA	many	TGCAGTGCTAGTCGAGCGATACAAGAGACCCAGTACTTC	CSASRAIQETQYF
TRBV6-5	TRBJ1-1	NA	NA	TGTGCCAGCAGTTACTCGACGGACGGGATGAACACTGAAGCTTTCTTT	CASSYSTDGMNTEAFF
TRBV24-1	TRBJ2-7	NA	NA	TGTGCCACCAGTGACCGGACAGACGGCGAGCAGTACTTC	CATSDRTDGEQYF
TRBV12-3/TRBV12-4	TRBJ1-2	NA	few	TGTGCCAGCAGTGCGGCAGGAGAAATCTATGGCTACACCTTC	CASSAAGEIYGYTF
TRBV20-1	TRBJ1-4	NA	NA	TGCAGTGCCTCTCCTACAACCGGGACCGAAATTAATGAAAAACTGTTTTTT	CSASPTTGTEINEKLFF
TRBV6-2/TRBV6-3	TRBJ2-3	TRBD2	few	TGTGCCAGCAGTTCTCAGGGCTTTGGACTAGCGATGGATACGCAGTATTTT	CASSSQGFGLAMDTQYF
TRBV4-1	TRBJ1-3	NA	many	TGCGCCAGCAGCCAAGACCCCTCAGCCGGGACCCAAACTGGAAACACCATATATTTT	CASSQDPSAGTQTGNTIYF
TRBV20-1	TRBJ1-2	NA	few	TGCAGTGCTAGAAAGATAATCACCTATGGCTACACCTTC	CSARKIITYGYTF
TRBV20-1	TRBJ2-1	TRBD1	many	TGCAGTGCTAGTTTGACAGGGAATTATAATGAGCAGTTCTTC	CSASLTGNYNEQFF
TRBV7-6	TRBJ2-5	NA	few	TGTGCCAGCAGCACTCTTGTAGGGGGAACACAAGAGACCCAGTACTTC	CASSTLVGGTQETQYF
TRBV7-9	TRBJ2-1	NA	NA	TGTGCCAGCAGGACAACCGGGACTCGCGCCTACAATGAGCAGTTCTTC	CASRTTGTRAYNEQFF
TRBV15	TRBJ2-1	TRBD1	many	TGTGCCACCAGCAGAGCCCTAACCGGGACAGGGGATAATGAGCAGTTCTTC	CATSRALTGTGDNEQFF
TRBV6-2/TRBV6-3	TRBJ2-3	TRBD2	NA	TGTGCCAGCAGTTACCGGACTAGCACCGTCACAGATACGCAGTATTTT	CASSYRTSTVTDTQYF
TRBV6-1	TRBJ2-4	NA	NA	TGTGCCAGCAGGGTGGTCCAAAACATTCAGTACTTC	CASRVVQNIQYF
TRBV5-1	TRBJ1-3	TRBD1	NA	TGCGCCAGCAGCCGCTCTCTTCTCGGCAGGGGGAATGGAAACACCATATATTTT	CASSRSLLGRGNGNTIYF
TRBV20-1	TRBJ2-2	TRBD2	many	TGCAGTGCTGGCGGACTAGCGGCGACCGGGGAGCTGTTTTTT	CSAGGLAATGELFF
TRBV24-1	TRBJ2-2	NA	NA	TGTGCCACCAGTACAGTTACGAACACCGGGGAGCTGTTTTTT	CATSTVTNTGELFF
TRBV12-3/TRBV12-4	TRBJ1-2	NA	many	TGTGCCAGCAGTTTAGAAGGCGGCTACACCTTC	CASSLEGGYTF
TRBV27	TRBJ2-7	TRBD2	NA	TGTGCCAGCAGAACTAGCGGGACGGGCGAGCAGTACTTC	CASRTSGTGEQYF
TRBV7-8	TRBJ2-1	TRBD2	many	TGTGCCAGCAGCTACCCCGGGACTAGCGGTTCCGTTGAGCAGTTCTTC	CASSYPGTSGSVEQFF
TRBV19	TRBJ1-6	TRBD1	few	TGTGCCAGTAGTGTACAGGGGGCCGGTTCACCCCTCCACTTT	CASSVQGAGSPLHF
TRBV6-5	TRBJ1-5	NA	few	TGTGCCAGCGCAGGGCGAAGCAATCAGCCCCAGCATTTT	CASAGRSNQPQHF
TRBV7-9	TRBJ2-1	NA	NA	TGTGCCAGCAGCTTAGATGGCGCCGGCTCCTACAATGAGCAGTTCTTC	CASSLDGAGSYNEQFF
TRBV5-1	TRBJ2-3	NA	many	TGCGCCAGCAGCTTGGTTTTGGGCCGGGCAGATACGCAGTATTTT	CASSLVLGRADTQYF
TRBV6-6	TRBJ2-2	NA	many	TGTGCCAGCAGCCTAACTAGACCCGGGGAGCTGTTTTTT	CASSLTRPGELFF
TRBV20-1	TRBJ2-7	NA	NA	TGCAGTGCTGGAAAAGAGGGGGTTGACTACGAGCAGTACTTC	CSAGKEGVDYEQYF
TRBV12-3/TRBV12-4	TRBJ2-4	NA	few	TGTGCCAGCAGTTTAGAGGCAGCGGAAAACATTCAGTACTTC	CASSLEAAENIQYF
TRBV29-1	TRBJ2-7	NA	NA	TGCAGCGTTTCCTCCTCTTGGGAGCAGTACTTC	CSVSSSWEQYF
TRBV20-1	TRBJ2-3	NA	many	TGCAGTGCTAGAGATAGTGGGAAAAGCACAGATACGCAGTATTTT	CSARDSGKSTDTQYF
TRBV29-1	TRBJ2-7	TRBD1	few	TGCAGCGGTCGACAGGGGGATTACGAGCAGTACTTC	CSGRQGDYEQYF
TRBV24-1	TRBJ2-1	TRBD2	many	TGTGCCACCAGTGACCCGGGACTAGCGGGCCCCCGCTCCTACAATGAGCAGTTCTTC	CATSDPGLAGPRSYNEQFF